Each of the 13 T cell receptor beta chains below was sequenced from the same sample in a study of blood T cell repertoires in COVID-19. Profiling relied on immunoSEQ multiplex PCR, and the TCRdb table lists in-frame clones only, not all of them. This table has around 240,000 clones, around 85% appearing once. The specimen was peripheral blood. The receptors were sampled from a woman in her thirties who had recovered from COVID-19.

V gene TRBV27 combines with J gene TRBJ2-5, with D perhaps matching TRBD2 (5 bases). Germline lookup yields CDR1 MNHEY and CDR2 SMNVEV (reference sequence). Trimming stripped 5 bases from V and 7 bases from J, with 14 bases between. The CDR3 is 13 amino acids. CDR3 protein: CASSPRAGGTQYF. The CDR3 DNA sequence: TGTGCCAGCAGTCCGCGCGCCGGAGGGACCCAGTACTTC.

The chain uses TRBV5-5 and TRBJ2-7, with D possibly TRBD2 on 5 matching bases. From germline, CDR1 is SGHKS and CDR2 YYEKEE (reference sequence). The V end was cut by 0 bases, the J end by 9 bases, with 13 bases between. This CDR3 is built from 13 residues. The CDR3 DNA reads as TGTGCCAGCAGCTTGGAAAGACGGGGAATGCAGTACTTC. It yields the protein CASSLERRGMQYF.

In this sample, this clone turned up a few times. The chain employs TRBV6-4 and TRBJ2-3, with 9 bases lining up with TRBD2. Trimming took 0 bases from V and 5 from J; bases not matched to a gene: 3. This CDR3 is built from 15 residues. Germline V gives CDR1 MRHNA, CDR2 SNTAGT. For the CDR3, the DNA is TGTGCCAGCAGTGACTCAGCGGGGGGACTAGATACGCAGTATTTT. Protein: CASSDSAGGLDTQYF.

J is TRBJ1-2 and V is TRBV27, with 10 bases that match TRBD1. The V segment lost 4 bases and the J segment 5 bases; nucleotides outside the gene matches: 1. The CDR3 sequence is 13 residues long. The V gene's germline CDR1 is MNHEY and CDR2 SMNVEV (reference sequence). The DNA of the CDR3 is TGTGCCAGCAGTTCGGGACAGGGGTATGGCTACACCTTC. Residues: CASSSGQGYGYTF.

V is TRBV29-1 and J is TRBJ2-1; TRBD1 matches at 7 bases. Germline V CDR1 and CDR2: SQVTM, ANQGSEA. V was pared by 6 bases and J by 7 bases, with 9 bases of the junction left unmatched. This CDR3 contains 13 residues. The CDR3 reads CSVDNPGGNEQFF. The CDR3 DNA sequence: TGCAGCGTCGACAACCCAGGGGGAAATGAGCAGTTCTTC.

The chain carries TRBV5-1 and TRBJ1-3, with TRBD1 identical over 7 bases. J gave up 8 bases and V 4 bases, and 12 bases lay outside the gene matches. Looked up from germline, CDR1 is SGHRS and CDR2 is YFSETQ. The CDR3 contains 15 residues. The CDR3: CASSPVRGHGDTIYF. CDR3 coding DNA: TGCGCCAGCAGCCCCGTGAGGGGGCATGGTGACACCATATATTTT. Filled out from reference TRBV5-1 and TRBJ1-3, the complete variable domain reads KAGVTQTPRYLIKTRGQQVTLSCSPISGHRSVSWYQQTPGQGLQFLFEYFSETQRNKGNFPGRFSGRQFSNSRSEMNVSTLELGDSALYLCASSPVRGHGDTIYFGEGSWLTVV.

This rearrangement joins TRBV19 to TRBJ1-5, with TRBD1 matching 9 bases. In germline, CDR1 is LNHDA, CDR2 SQIVND (reference sequence). Unmatched junction bases numbered 8, after V lost 3 bases and J lost 5 bases. The length of the CDR3 is 16 residues. This chain's CDR3 is CASSMGHRGLDQPQHF. The CDR3, as DNA: TGTGCCAGTAGTATGGGGCACAGGGGGCTCGATCAGCCCCAGCATTTT. Using reference TRBV19 and TRBJ1-5 for the parts outside the CDR3, the full variable domain is DGGITQSPKYLFRKEGQNVTLSCEQNLNHDAMYWYRQDPGQGLRLIYYSQIVNDFQKGDIAEGYSVSREKKESFPLTVTSAQKNPTAFYLCASSMGHRGLDQPQHFGDGTRLSIL.

This clone was counted only a few times. V usage is TRBV5-6 and J usage is TRBJ2-7; 10 bases match TRBD1. Per the germline V gene, CDR1 is SGHDT and CDR2 is YYEEEE. The CDR3 length is 15 residues. V lost 0 bases to trimming and J lost 3 bases; unmatched junction nucleotides: 3. CDR3 coding DNA: TGTGCCAGCAGCTTGGGGACAGGGGGGCACTACGAGCAGTACTTC. Encoded protein: CASSLGTGGHYEQYF.

A few counts support this clone. The chain couples TRBV3-1 (or the pseudogene TRBV3-2) to TRBJ1-5; perhaps TRBD1 as D (5 bases). V was trimmed by 0 bases and J by 7 bases, leaving 16 bases between them. In germline, CDR1 is LGHDT, CDR2 YNNKEL (reference sequence). This CDR3 has 16 amino acids. The CDR3 loop is CASSQDFGGGKQPQHF. In DNA form, the CDR3 reads TGTGCCAGCAGCCAAGATTTCGGGGGAGGAAAGCAGCCCCAGCATTTT.

This clone was recorded a few times. The chain carries TRBV15 and TRBJ2-1; TRBD2 matches 8 bases. The CDR3 sequence is 15 residues long. Per germline, CDR1 LNHNV and CDR2 YYDKDF (reference sequence). V was pared by 0 bases and J by 7 bases, with 5 bases of the junction left unmatched. CDR3 amino acids: CATSRDREGGNEQFF. The CDR3 region has the DNA TGTGCCACCAGCAGAGATCGGGAGGGCGGGAATGAGCAGTTCTTC.

V is TRBV23-1 and J is TRBJ2-5; the D gene is possibly TRBD1 (5 bases). TRBV23-1 counts as an open reading frame of uncertain function. The V end was cut by 2 bases, the J end by 7 bases, with 14 bases between. The CDR3 has 14 residues. CDR3 in amino acids: CASSQTTQQGTQYF. CDR3 bases: TGCGCCAGCAGTCAAACGACCCAGCAGGGGACCCAGTACTTC.

The rearrangement joins TRBV5-5 to TRBJ2-1; 9 positions match TRBD1. The V segment lost 3 bases and the J segment 8 bases; nucleotides outside the gene matches: 9. The germline V gene encodes CDR1 SGHKS and CDR2 YYEKEE (reference sequence). This CDR3 is built from 15 residues. Here the CDR3 DNA reads TGTGCCAGCAGCTCACAGGGGGCACGGGGGGATGAGCAGTTCTTC. Translating gives CASSSQGARGDEQFF.

The J gene is TRBJ1-4, the V gene TRBV3-1 (or the pseudogene TRBV3-2), with D unclear. In germline, CDR1 is LGHDT, CDR2 YNNKEL (reference sequence). This CDR3 spans 16 amino acids. Trimming cost V 4 bases and J 0 bases, with 12 bases left between them. CDR3 sequence: CASSPARFATNEKLFF. DNA for the CDR3: TGTGCCAGCAGCCCCGCGAGGTTTGCAACTAATGAAAAACTGTTTTTT.